One sample yielded the 30 T cell receptor beta chains listed below, sequenced in a study of control samples from healthy donors and cancer patients. The protocol was immunoSEQ multiplex PCR, while the TCRdb copy is restricted to in-frame clones and leaves out a portion. The data hold around 49,000 clones, with approximately 89% observed a single time. Sequenced: PBMCs. Receptors were obtained from a man aged 35-49 years with colorectal cancer.

The rearrangement uses TRBV9 and TRBJ2-7; 12 bases agree with TRBD2. The CDR3 contains 15 residues. The V segment lost 4 bases and the J segment 1 base; nucleotides outside the gene matches: 3. Germline V gene data show CDR1 as SGDLS and CDR2 as YYNGEE. The CDR3 reads CASSPGLAGSYEQYF. The CDR3 DNA is TGTGCCAGCAGCCCAGGACTAGCGGGATCCTACGAGCAGTACTTC.

The chain combines TRBV27 with TRBJ1-6; maybe TRBD1 (5 bases). The CDR3 extends over 15 amino acids. The germline gives CDR1 MNHEY, CDR2 SMNVEV (reference sequence). V lost 2 bases, J lost 4 bases, and 9 bases lay in between. In DNA form, the CDR3 reads TGTGCCAGCAGTTTAAGACAGCGTTATAATTCACCCCTCCACTTT. This translates into CASSLRQRYNSPLHF.

The chain employs TRBV24-1 and TRBJ1-1; maybe TRBD1 (6 bases). The CDR3 has 15 residues. Germline V gives CDR1 KGHDR, CDR2 SFDVKD. V was pared by 5 bases and J by 10 bases, with 22 bases between. The CDR3 DNA follows: TGTGCCACCAGTGCAGGGCAGGGGAGTTTGGTGGGAGCTTTCTTT. This sequence encodes CATSAGQGSLVGAFF.

The chain carries TRBV11-2 and TRBJ1-1; D unresolved. The length of the CDR3 is 15 residues. Looked up from germline, CDR1 is SGHAT and CDR2 is FQNNGV. Between the trimmed V and J ends, which lost 5 bases and 4 bases, there was a span of 17 bases. The CDR3 DNA sequence: TGTGCCAGCAGCCCCTTAATGCGGCGGCTCACTGAAGCTTTCTTT. Its translation: CASSPLMRRLTEAFF.

In its sample, this clone was seen once. The chain links TRBV7-6 to TRBJ2-2; D unclear. The V and J ends lost 1 base and 5 bases respectively, with 8 bases between them. The germline V gene encodes CDR1 SGHVS and CDR2 FNYEAQ. This CDR3 is built from 14 residues. In DNA, the CDR3 is TGTGCCAGCAGCTTAGTTTGGGGAACCGGGGAGCTGTTTTTT. It codes for CASSLVWGTGELFF.

The chain joins TRBV9 to TRBJ2-5, with D unresolved. CDR1 is SGDLS, CDR2 YYNGEE, per germline. V was shortened by 3 bases and J by 4 bases, with 19 bases between the two germline ends. This CDR3 has 16 amino acids. The CDR3 spells CASSDAALSLAETQYF. The DNA for the CDR3 is TGTGCCAGCAGCGACGCGGCACTTAGTTTGGCAGAGACCCAGTACTTC. The variable domain in full, completed from reference TRBV9 and TRBJ2-5, reads DSGVTQTPKHLITATGQRVTLRCSPRSGDLSVYWYQQSLDQGLQFLIQYYNGEERAKGNILERFSAQQFPDLHSELNLSSLELGDSALYFCASSDAALSLAETQYFGPGTRLLVL.

The chain joins TRBV29-1 to TRBJ2-5; D gene uncertain. Trimming pared 5 bases from V and 2 bases from J, leaving 9 bases between. This CDR3 has 12 residues. Germline V CDR1 and CDR2: SQVTM, ANQGSEA. CDR3 protein: CSVIEIQETQYF. The CDR3 region has the DNA TGCAGCGTTATAGAGATTCAAGAGACCCAGTACTTC. The full variable domain, completed using reference TRBV29-1 and TRBJ2-5, is SAVISQKPSRDICQRGTSLTIQCQVDSQVTMMFWYRQQPGQSLTLIATANQGSEATYESGFVIDKFPISRPNLTFSTLTVSNMSPEDSSIYLCSVIEIQETQYFGPGTRLLVL.

This chain joins TRBV27 and TRBJ1-4; D uncertain. The germline gives CDR1 MNHEY, CDR2 SMNVEV (reference sequence). CDR3 length: 15 amino acids. V was trimmed by 1 base and J by 2 bases, leaving 8 bases between them. The chain's CDR3 is CASSLFGATNEKLFF. CDR3 sequence (DNA): TGTGCCAGCAGTTTATTTGGTGCGACTAATGAAAAACTGTTTTTT.

This clone has more than one count but fewer than ten. This rearrangement joins TRBV7-9 to TRBJ1-2, with a weak D call TRBD1 (5 bases). V lost 5 bases and J 5 bases, leaving 18 bases between the germline ends. Germline V gene lookup returns CDR1 SEHNR and CDR2 FQNEAQ (reference sequence). The CDR3 covers 15 residues. CDR3 DNA: TGTGCCAGCAGCCCCCGTTGGGCAGGGAAGTATGGCTACACCTTC. Its protein is CASSPRWAGKYGYTF.

The genes are TRBV5-1 and TRBJ1-5; tentative D call: TRBD1 (5 bases). The V end lost 5 bases, the J end lost 2 bases, and 14 bases lay between the germline ends. This CDR3 is 15 amino acids long. The V gene's germline CDR1 is SGHRS and CDR2 YFSETQ. The chain's CDR3 is CASRPTGGGNQPQHF. The CDR3 DNA sequence: TGCGCCAGCAGACCGACTGGGGGAGGCAATCAGCCCCAGCATTTT. Together with reference TRBV5-1 and TRBJ1-5, the CDR3 gives the full variable domain: KAGVTQTPRYLIKTRGQQVTLSCSPISGHRSVSWYQQTPGQGLQFLFEYFSETQRNKGNFPGRFSGRQFSNSRSEMNVSTLELGDSALYLCASRPTGGGNQPQHFGDGTRLSIL.

This clone occurred once. This rearrangement joins TRBV20-1 to TRBJ1-2, with TRBD1 matching 9 bases. The CDR3 totals 13 residues. The germline gives CDR1 DFQATT, CDR2 SNEGSKA (reference sequence). V gave up 3 bases and J gave up 8 bases; unmatched junction bases: 7. The CDR3 region has the DNA TGCAGTGCTAGTCCCGGGACAGGGTACGGCTACACCTTC. Amino acids: CSASPGTGYGYTF.

The chain employs TRBV7-9 and TRBJ2-7; perhaps TRBD2 as D (6 bases). Germline CDR1 and CDR2: SEHNR and FQNEAQ (reference sequence). The CDR3 is 16 residues long. V lost 2 bases and J 5 bases, leaving 19 bases between the germline ends. The CDR3 DNA reads as TGTGCCAGCAGCTTATCCGGACGAGGGCCGGGAGACGAGCAGTACTTC. It translates to CASSLSGRGPGDEQYF. Together with reference TRBV7-9 and TRBJ2-7, the CDR3 gives the full variable domain: DTGVSQNPRHKITKRGQNVTFRCDPISEHNRLYWYRQTLGQGPEFLTYFQNEAQLEKSRLLSDRFSAERPKGSFSTLEIQRTEQGDSAMYLCASSLSGRGPGDEQYFGPGTRLTVT.

This chain joins TRBV24-1 and TRBJ2-1, with 8 bases matching TRBD2. V lost 0 bases to trimming and J lost 4 bases; unmatched junction nucleotides: 7. Looked up from germline, CDR1 is KGHDR and CDR2 is SFDVKD. The CDR3 consists of 17 residues. DNA of the CDR3: TGTGCCACCAGTGATTTGGCAACTAGCGGAAGTTACAATGAGCAGTTCTTC. It is translated as CATSDLATSGSYNEQFF.

The rearrangement joins TRBV18 to TRBJ1-1; D ambiguous. This CDR3 contains 13 residues. The V end was cut by 3 bases, the J end by 7 bases, with 12 bases between. Germline loops: CDR1 KGHSH, CDR2 LQKENI. The DNA of the CDR3 is TGTGCCAGCTCACCTCGGGAAGACGGTGAAGCTTTCTTT. Translated: CASSPREDGEAFF.

V and J are TRBV6-5 and TRBJ2-7; D gene ambiguous. CDR1 is MNHEY, CDR2 SVGAGI, per germline. There are 13 residues in the CDR3. The germline V and J ends were trimmed by 6 bases and 2 bases, with 11 bases remaining between them. This CDR3 reads CASRFSTAYEQYF. CDR3 nucleotide sequence: TGTGCCAGCAGATTTTCTACCGCCTACGAGCAGTACTTC.

The CDR3 coding sequence is TGTGCCAGGAAGGGACAGGGCGCTGAAGCTTTCTTT. This gives the protein CARKGQGAEAFF. This chain uses TRBV2 with TRBJ1-1, with 9 bases identical to TRBD1. The CDR3 spans 12 residues. The V gene end was trimmed by 9 bases and the J gene end by 6 bases; junction bases not matched to a gene: 5. Germline V gene data show CDR1 as SNHLY and CDR2 as FYNNEI.

This chain connects TRBV27 to TRBJ2-2; possible D gene TRBD1, 6 bases. Trimming pared 8 bases from V and 7 bases from J, leaving 8 bases between. Germline V gene data show CDR1 as MNHEY and CDR2 as SMNVEV (reference sequence). The CDR3 has 11 amino acids. Here the CDR3 reads CASGGYGELFF. CDR3 nucleotides: TGTGCCAGCGGGGGCTACGGGGAGCTGTTTTTT.

A single count supports this clone. The chain employs TRBV11-2 and TRBJ1-1, with D possibly TRBD1 on 5 matching bases. The ends were cut back, 4 bases at V and 0 bases at J, with 6 bases in the middle. This CDR3 spans 13 amino acids. The germline V gene encodes CDR1 SGHAT and CDR2 FQNNGV. The CDR3 region has the DNA TGTGCCAGCAGCTGGACACTGAACACTGAAGCTTTCTTT. It encodes CASSWTLNTEAFF.

This chain connects TRBV19 to TRBJ1-2; 7 bases map to TRBD1. Germline V gives CDR1 LNHDA, CDR2 SQIVND (reference sequence). This CDR3 region has 14 residues. The junction had 7 bases not matched to a gene; V was cut back by 5 bases and J by 4 bases. The CDR3 loop reads CASSGTALTYGYTF. The CDR3 DNA is TGTGCCAGTAGTGGGACAGCACTTACCTATGGCTACACCTTC.

This clone has more than one count but fewer than ten. The chain couples TRBV27 to TRBJ1-5; D is uncertain. Germline loops: CDR1 MNHEY, CDR2 SMNVEV (reference sequence). Trimming removed 4 bases at V and 5 bases at J, with 12 bases between. The CDR3 length is 14 residues. The CDR3 sequence: CASSSRRIDQPQHF. DNA of the CDR3: TGTGCCAGCAGTTCTCGCAGGATAGATCAGCCCCAGCATTTT.

This chain links TRBV9 with TRBJ2-4; D might be TRBD1 or TRBD2, each matching 6 bases. CDR1 and CDR2 (germline): SGDLS, YYNGEE. Trimming took off 3 bases at V and 2 bases at J, with 15 bases between the two ends. This CDR3 is 16 amino acids long. The CDR3 DNA reads TGTGCCAGCAGCGCCTCGAGGGGGGTGACCAAAAACATTCAGTACTTC. The encoded protein is CASSASRGVTKNIQYF.

In its sample, this clone was seen a few times. The chain combines TRBV9 with TRBJ2-2; TRBD2 aligns across 13 bases. V lost 3 bases, J lost 3 bases, and 8 bases stayed unmatched. CDR3 length equals 18 residues. CDR1 and CDR2 from the germline V gene are SGDLS and YYNGEE. CDR3 sequence (DNA): TGTGCCAGCAGCGGCGGACTAGCGGGAGAAGGGGACACCGGGGAGCTGTTTTTT. Translation: CASSGGLAGEGDTGELFF. The full variable domain, its missing parts supplied by reference TRBV9 and TRBJ2-2, is DSGVTQTPKHLITATGQRVTLRCSPRSGDLSVYWYQQSLDQGLQFLIQYYNGEERAKGNILERFSAQQFPDLHSELNLSSLELGDSALYFCASSGGLAGEGDTGELFFGEGSRLTVL.

J is TRBJ2-2 and V is TRBV25-1; D gene unclear. This CDR3 is built from 16 residues. The germline V gene encodes CDR1 MGHDK and CDR2 SYGVNS. Trimming left V 1 base short and J 5 bases short, with 14 bases between. The CDR3 nucleotides are TGTGCCAGCAGTGAATCGTTAAGGGAAAGGACCGGGGAGCTGTTTTTT. Protein product: CASSESLRERTGELFF.

This rearrangement joins TRBV5-4 to TRBJ2-7; D possibly corresponds to TRBD2 (5 bases). Trimming took 0 bases from V and 3 from J, leaving 10 bases between them. This CDR3 has 14 amino acids. CDR1 and CDR2 from the germline V gene are SGHNT and YYREEE (reference sequence). DNA of the CDR3: TGTGCCAGCAGCTTGGCTAGCCGGAGCTACGAGCAGTACTTC. Its protein product is CASSLASRSYEQYF.

The chain uses TRBV3-1 (or the pseudogene TRBV3-2) and TRBJ2-2; TRBD1 aligns across 11 bases. Germline V lookup: CDR1 LGHDT, CDR2 YNNKEL (reference sequence). Trimming took 4 bases from V and 0 from J; bases not matched to a gene: 7. The CDR3 extends over 18 amino acids. This CDR3 is CASSPRDRGFANTGELFF. CDR3 nucleotide sequence: TGTGCCAGCAGCCCAAGGGACAGGGGGTTCGCGAACACCGGGGAGCTGTTTTTT.

The rearrangement links TRBV15 to TRBJ1-1; TRBD1 aligns across 7 bases. The CDR3 extends over 18 amino acids. The V gene's germline CDR1 is LNHNV and CDR2 YYDKDF (reference sequence). With 2 bases clipped from V and 1 base from J, the junction kept 13 bases outside the gene matches. CDR3 amino acids: CATSRRQGPTPPNTEAFF. In DNA, the CDR3 is TGTGCCACCAGCAGACGACAGGGACCGACCCCCCCGAACACTGAAGCTTTCTTT.

CDR3 sequence reads: CASTPEPLATNEKLFF. CDR3 in DNA: TGTGCCAGCACCCCAGAACCTCTTGCAACTAATGAAAAACTGTTTTTT. The rearrangement links TRBV28 to TRBJ1-4, with no clear D. This CDR3 has 16 residues. Germline V gene sequence: CDR1 MDHEN, CDR2 SYDVKM. The V end lost 7 bases, the J end lost 0 bases, and 15 bases lay between the germline ends.

The chain carries TRBV7-2 and TRBJ1-1; D may be TRBD1 (6 bases). Germline CDR1 reads SGHTA; CDR2 reads FQGNSA. The V gene lost 4 bases and the J gene lost 3 bases, with 12 bases spanning the gap. This CDR3 spans 14 amino acids. The CDR3 DNA reads as TGTGCCAGCAGCTACATAGGGGGGGACACTGAAGCTTTCTTT. Translating gives CASSYIGGDTEAFF.

The chain combines TRBV5-1 with TRBJ1-2; 9 bases map to TRBD1. The CDR3 extends over 15 amino acids. Germline-derived CDR1 and CDR2 are SGHRS and YFSETQ. The J segment lost 7 bases and the V segment lost 0 bases, leaving 7 bases of the junction unmatched. CDR3 DNA: TGCGCCAGCAGCTTGGATGGGGACAGGGTTGTTGGCTACACCTTC. This sequence encodes CASSLDGDRVVGYTF.

The chain is built from TRBV5-1 and TRBJ1-2, with D possibly TRBD1 on 5 matching bases. The CDR3 has 16 amino acids. Trimming left V 0 bases short and J 6 bases short, with 18 bases between. CDR1 SGHRS and CDR2 YFSETQ come from the germline V gene. CDR3 in amino acids: CASSLVVSGTLDGYTF. CDR3 sequence (DNA): TGCGCCAGCAGCTTGGTTGTCTCCGGGACCTTGGATGGCTACACCTTC.